The following is a T cell receptor beta chain sequence with its context. Its antigen remains unknown. The record originates from a study of T-cell memory formation after mild COVID-19. Points from the study as a whole: Shrinking CD4+ clones resided mostly in CM and EM, and CD8+ ones in EMRA.

Germline V lookup: CDR1 MNHEY, CDR2 SVGEGT. The CDR3 spans 15 residues. V lost 7 bases, J lost 1 base, and 16 bases lay in between. 5'RACE primed from the constant segment yielded TCR alpha and TCR beta cDNA libraries bearing sample barcodes and UMIs. TCRdb re-called the 5' RACE reads with MiXCR, one entry per CDR3 protein. The table shows around 100,000 distinct CDR3 sequences, with roughly 10% occurring only once. The sequenced sample was PBMCs or a T cell subset sorted from them (not recorded which). J is TRBJ1-1 and V is TRBV6-2 or TRBV6-3, with a tentative D call TRBD1 (6 bases). The sequence came from a man aged 18 to 30 who had mild COVID-19 (a few samples of this study predate the infection). Cell type and time point are not known. The CDR3 is CASNQRGHPNTEAFF. The CDR3 nucleotides read TGTGCCAGCAACCAAAGGGGACATCCGAACACTGAAGCTTTCTTT.